Detailed here is one TCR beta chain. Its target is unknown. This table comes from immunoSEQ multiplex PCR, and its TCRdb copy is limited to in-frame clones, with some not included. This sample has about 2.4 million clones, with 90% to 95% found just once. The sample belongs to a study of shared clonotypes between healthy human individuals. Study in general: Ranging from 18 to 49 in age, donors were a couple of women and a few men. Findings and limits, study-wide: Sharing across four donors was highest in naive CD4 (roughly 5%) and lowest in memory CD8 (roughly 0.4%). Researchers sampled only blood; tissue repertoires likely differ.

The sequence was collected from a man between 18 and 35 years old in good health. Some clones in this sample may be carry-over from other donors' samples. Sequencing was carried out using naive CD4+ T cells from PBMCs. Documented subset: CD45RA+ positively selected.

This chain's CDR3 is CASSQERVETGELFF. The CDR3 nucleotides are TGTGCCAGCAGCCAAGAAAGGGTAGAGACCGGGGAGCTGTTTTTT. The chain joins TRBV4-2 to TRBJ2-2; unclear D gene. This CDR3 comprises 15 residues. Trimming shortened V by 0 bases and J by 5 bases, and 10 bases separated the two germline ends. Germline V gene sequence: CDR1 LGHNA, CDR2 YNFKEQ.